The subject of this entry is one T cell receptor beta chain. This clone was counted a single time. This clone's antigen is unknown. No per-base quality is available; no much larger clone lies one base away. V is shortened by 6 bases, J by 0 bases, and the region joining them spans 11 bases. Based on the germline V gene, the CDR1 and CDR2 sequences are SGHRS and YFSETQ. From the cysteine up to the phenylalanine, the CDR3 has a length of 14 residues. Solely the CDR3 DNA is kept, with 42 bases framed from the first base. Libraries were built with the immunoSEQ multiplex PCR assay. The hsTCRB Kit was used according to the manufacturer's protocol to amplify rearranged TCR beta chain sequences. An Illumina MiSeq was used to sequence the TCRB libraries. Concerning the study's data processing: Demultiplexing, trimming and gene mapping were performed with the kit vendor's proprietary platform. TCRdb took over this immuneACCESS table, retaining in-frame rearrangements with V and J assigned. Such tables are incomplete; in checked studies, under half of the missing clones stem from an unresolved V gene, and the remainder is unexplained. The V and J calls and the clone size are those of that table, but D and trimming were determined from the DNA. This sample has tens of thousands of clones in its table, and roughly four fifths of those were observed once. The ten most abundant clones make up about 13% of the sample.

This sample's time point label indicates: week 23, last vaccination. Each vaccine dose, consisting of 300 ug of a 20-mer mutant IDH1 peptide in Montanide, was administered subcutaneously with topical imiquimod. Newly diagnosed WHO grade 3 or 4 IDH1-mutant astrocytomas showing loss of nuclear ATRX were present in the donors. The samples were drawn from NOA16, a multicentre, single-arm, open-label phase I trial in Germany that tested a mutant IDH1 peptide vaccine in humans for the first time. Genomic DNA for TCRB sequencing was isolated from EDTA blood with the DNeasy Blood and Tissue Kit. The sample is drawn from a study of a mutant IDH1 vaccine in newly diagnosed glioma (dated by TCRdb to the early 2020s). For context, the study as a whole: Patients received eight vaccinations in weeks 1, 3, 5, 7, 11, 15, 19 and 23, corresponding to visits V03 through V10. Vaccination started 4-6 weeks after radiotherapy alone, or was given together with temozolomide cycles in the groups whose treatment included chemotherapy. Peripheral blood was drawn at six visits: V03 (baseline), V05, V07, V10, V12 and V13. Of the roughly 30 treated patients, approximately 62% were male and about 40% were female, and a mean age of 40.4 years was recorded. Longitudinal TCRB deep sequencing was done for 25 to 30 treated patients, wherever samples were available for exploratory analyses. Prior to enrollment, standard therapy consisting of radiotherapy alone, temozolomide alone, or radiochemotherapy with temozolomide had been administered to patients, with the combination being received by most patients.

Broader findings and caveats from the paper: Pseudoprogression appeared unrelated to alterations in the top peripheral T cell clonotypes detected by TCRB sequencing. Immune responses induced by the vaccine were seen in roughly 95% of patients across multiple MHC alleles. The authors noted that analyses of patient blood samples could not be reproduced because of sample limitations. Availability determined which PBMC samples were chosen for TCRB deep sequencing.

The clonotype was recovered from a young man with glioma. Sample: PBMCs, taken from a glioma patient whose treatment included an IDH1 peptide vaccine. The chain couples TRBV5-1 to TRBJ2-3; perhaps TRBD2 is the D gene, with 6 bases matching. The nucleotide sequence reads as follows: TGCGCCAGCACGGAGGGGTCTAGCACAGATACGCAGTATTTT. This encodes CASTEGSSTDTQYF.